This T cell receptor beta chain derives from a study of CD8 T cells in ankylosing spondylitis listed by TCRdb under 2017. Turning to the overall study: The study profiled T cell receptor beta repertoires in healthy donors and ankylosing spondylitis patients to find disease-linked TCR variants. The full study cohort was made up of approximately 24 ankylosing spondylitis patients and about a hundred healthy donors. Samples of peripheral blood were taken, and for ankylosing spondylitis patients, synovial fluid was collected as well.

Per the germline V gene, KGHSH is the CDR1 and LQKENI is the CDR2. The CDR3 goes from the cysteine to the phenylalanine over 20 residues. Of the read, only the CDR3 DNA is kept; its 60 bases are in frame from base 1. Trimming at the junction amounts to 0 bases on V and 0 bases on J, and the germline ends lie 23 bases apart. Sequencing used an Illumina HiSeq 2500. Quantitative 5'-RACE with molecular barcodes was the method used to prepare the TCR beta libraries. Concerning the study's data processing: A new computational method based on a probabilistic model of VDJ rearrangement was used to identify disease-linked TCR variants. In TCRdb, the public reads were trimmed at Q25 with fastp and aligned with MiXCR, with productive beta chains retained. Records with the same CDR3 protein are collapsed into one entry carrying the most frequent genes and DNA. Clone size and V and J calls follow TCRdb, not the original study. This sample is represented by about 240,000 distinct CDR3 sequences; approximately 11% of them were singletons. 5.5% to 8% of the sample lies in the top ten.

The research as a whole found: A TCR beta motif made up of several highly homologous amino acid variants appeared to be characteristic of blood from ankylosing spondylitis patients. The disease-linked clones showed a CD8+ phenotype and occurred at relatively low frequencies in peripheral blood. Some motif variants had previously been reported in the synovial fluid and blood of reactive arthritis patients, which suggests shared mechanisms of disease initiation. According to the report, matched synovial fluid samples from ankylosing spondylitis patients were significantly enriched for the disease-linked clones.

This clonotype came up many times. No cognate antigen has been identified for it. No base qualities exist here, and no much larger clone lies one base off it. Rearrangement joined TRBV18 to TRBJ1-1, with a weak D call of TRBD1 (6 bases match). Sequencing used blood, either unsorted or a sorted T cell fraction (not recorded which). The sequence was obtained from a male donor with ankylosing spondylitis or in good health (not recorded which). The DNA sequence follows: TGTGCCAGCTCACCACCCAGCTTTCGGGGTGGGGACAAATTGAACACTGAAGCTTTCTTT. This encodes CASSPPSFRGGDKLNTEAFF. With the rest looked up from the reference TRBV18 and TRBJ1-1 genes rather than sequenced, the full variable domain is NAGVMQNPRHLVRRRGQEARLRCSPMKGHSHVYWYRQLPEEGLKFMVYLQKENIIDESGMPKERFSAEFPKEGPSILRIQQVVRGDSAAYFCASSPPSFRGGDKLNTEAFFGQGTRLTVV.